This T cell receptor (beta chain) came from a study of cytomegalovirus exposure and HLA in healthy donors. CDR3 size: 14 residues. Trimming stripped 7 bases from V and 5 bases from J, with 15 bases between. Germline lookup yields CDR1 MDHEN and CDR2 SYDVKM. Both 60 Vbeta primers and 13 Jbeta primers went into the PCR. TCRdb's copy holds only in-frame clones and misses some; the assay was immunoSEQ multiplex PCR. The repertoire includes 90,000 to 120,000 clones, around 80% of them detected once, and roughly 4.9% sits in the top ten. This chain uses TRBV28 with TRBJ2-1, with D perhaps TRBD2 (6 bases). The sequence derives from a woman between 18 and 30 years old in good health and CMV-seropositive. Sequencing input: PBMCs. This CDR3 reads CASIGTLRDNEQFF. DNA of the CDR3: TGTGCCAGCATTGGGACTCTAAGAGACAATGAGCAGTTCTTC.